This TCR beta chain was captured by sequencing in a study of long-term antiretroviral therapy in people with HIV. At the level of the study: In the earliest collections, sampling predates the 2015 immediate-ART recommendation by about a decade. Notes on the study in general: The data indicate that diversity increased after ART but remained below transplant donor controls. Investigators report no available data on ART adherence, viral resistance or therapy changes.

Samples were assayed with immunoSEQ v3.0 at survey level. Profiled with immunoSEQ multiplex PCR; TCRdb holds only in-frame clones, not every one. The sample lists some 16,000 clones, around four fifths occurring once. Germline assignment: CDR1 MNHNY and CDR2 SVGAGI (reference sequence). V shed 6 bases and J shed 2 bases, with 3 bases lying between them. The CDR3 extends over 11 amino acids. On this clone: Its specificity is unknown.

This TCR came from a man aged 25-45 years with HIV. The rearrangement links TRBV6-6 to TRBJ2-3; D uncertain. The sample here was unsorted PBMCs, taken 2.1 to 2.2 years before starting antiretroviral therapy. CDR3 region: CASSITDTQYF. The CDR3 bases are TGTGCCAGCAGCATCACAGATACGCAGTATTTT.